This T cell receptor beta chain was sequenced in a study of T cell clonality in common variable immunodeficiency. Method: immunoSEQ multiplex PCR; TCRdb's copy keeps in-frame clones and lacks some. The sample gives tens of thousands of clones, none seen only once, and the top ten clones hold roughly 1.5%. This clone was observed many times. What it binds is unknown. Regarding the study as a whole: CVID subjects had higher TCRbeta clonality than healthy controls, most marked in about a third.

This TCR came from a person aged 18-69 years in good health. The sample comprised peripheral blood mononuclear cells.

CDR3 DNA, as far as it was read: TGTGCCAGAAGCTCGGGACAGGGGGAACCGGTGAACACTGAA. Encoded protein: CARSSGQGEPVNTE. The whole CDR3 protein reads CARSSGQGEPVNTEAFF. The rearrangement uses TRBV5-3 and TRBJ1-1, with 11 nucleotides matching TRBD1. The read is 3 residues too short to cover the CDR3 end, so that end is filled in from the germline J gene. TRBV5-3 is assigned to the ORF class and has an uncertain function. The CDR3 runs 17 residues. The V gene end was trimmed by 3 bases and the J gene end by 0 bases; junction bases not matched to a gene: 7.